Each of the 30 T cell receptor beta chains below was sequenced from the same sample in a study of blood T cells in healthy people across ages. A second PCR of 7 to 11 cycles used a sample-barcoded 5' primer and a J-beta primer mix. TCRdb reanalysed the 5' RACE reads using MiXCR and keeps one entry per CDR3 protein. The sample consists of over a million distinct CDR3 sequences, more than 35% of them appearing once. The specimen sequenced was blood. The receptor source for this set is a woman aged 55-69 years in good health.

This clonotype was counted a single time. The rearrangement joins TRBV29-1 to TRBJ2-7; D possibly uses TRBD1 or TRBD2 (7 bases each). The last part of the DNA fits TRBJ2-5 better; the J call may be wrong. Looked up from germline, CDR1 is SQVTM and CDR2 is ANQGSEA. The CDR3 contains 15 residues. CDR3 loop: CSVGQGGGGRETQYF. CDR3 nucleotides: TGCAGCGTTGGACAGGGCGGGGGAGGTAGAGAGACCCAGTACTTC.

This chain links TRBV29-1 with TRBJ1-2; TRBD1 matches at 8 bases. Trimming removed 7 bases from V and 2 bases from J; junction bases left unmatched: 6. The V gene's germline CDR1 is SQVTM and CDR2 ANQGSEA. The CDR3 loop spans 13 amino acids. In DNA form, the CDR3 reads TGCAGCGCACCAGACAGGGGAAACTATGGCTACACCTTC. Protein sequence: CSAPDRGNYGYTF.

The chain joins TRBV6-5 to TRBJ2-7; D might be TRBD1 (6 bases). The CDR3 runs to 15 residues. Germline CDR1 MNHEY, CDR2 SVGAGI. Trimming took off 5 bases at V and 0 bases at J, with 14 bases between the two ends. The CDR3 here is CASSIGTLSSYEQYF. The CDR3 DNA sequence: TGTGCCAGCAGTATCGGGACACTCAGCTCCTACGAGCAGTACTTC.

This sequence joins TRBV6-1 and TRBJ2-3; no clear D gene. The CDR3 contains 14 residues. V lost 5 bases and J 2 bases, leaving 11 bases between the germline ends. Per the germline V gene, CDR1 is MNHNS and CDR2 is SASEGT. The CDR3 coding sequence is TGTGCCAGCAGTAGGCCCCGGGCCACAGATACGCAGTATTTT. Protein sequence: CASSRPRATDTQYF.

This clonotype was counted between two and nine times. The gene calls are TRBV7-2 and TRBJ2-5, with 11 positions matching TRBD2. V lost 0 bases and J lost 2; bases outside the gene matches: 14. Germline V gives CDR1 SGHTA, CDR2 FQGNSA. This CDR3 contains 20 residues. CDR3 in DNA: TGTGCCAGCAGCTTAGCCCCACCGGATGGGACTAGCGGAGCGCAAGAGACCCAGTACTTC. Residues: CASSLAPPDGTSGAQETQYF.

CDR3 amino acids: CASRKGQYSSDTQYF. The DNA of the CDR3 is TGTGCCAGCAGAAAGGGACAGTATTCTTCAGATACGCAGTATTTT. This chain uses TRBV9 with TRBJ2-3; 7 bases are shared with TRBD1. There are 15 residues in the CDR3. Germline CDR1 SGDLS, CDR2 YYNGEE. With 5 bases clipped from V and 4 bases from J, the junction kept 10 bases outside the gene matches. The variable domain in full, with the rest retrieved from reference TRBV9 and TRBJ2-3, is DSGVTQTPKHLITATGQRVTLRCSPRSGDLSVYWYQQSLDQGLQFLIQYYNGEERAKGNILERFSAQQFPDLHSELNLSSLELGDSALYFCASRKGQYSSDTQYFGPGTRLTVL.

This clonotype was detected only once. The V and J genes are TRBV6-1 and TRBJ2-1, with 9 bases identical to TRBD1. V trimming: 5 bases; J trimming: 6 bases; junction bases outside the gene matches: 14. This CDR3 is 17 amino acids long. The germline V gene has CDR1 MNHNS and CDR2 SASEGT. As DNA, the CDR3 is TGTGCCAGCAGTCGACAAATCGGGACAGGGAAGGGCAATGAGCAGTTCTTC. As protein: CASSRQIGTGKGNEQFF.

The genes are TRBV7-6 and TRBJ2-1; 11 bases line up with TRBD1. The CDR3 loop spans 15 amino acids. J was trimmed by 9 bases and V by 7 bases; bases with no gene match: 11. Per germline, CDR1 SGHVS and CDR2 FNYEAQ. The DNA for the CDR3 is TGTGCCAGCACCAAGGGACAGGGGGGTTTCGGTGAGCAGTTCTTC. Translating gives CASTKGQGGFGEQFF.

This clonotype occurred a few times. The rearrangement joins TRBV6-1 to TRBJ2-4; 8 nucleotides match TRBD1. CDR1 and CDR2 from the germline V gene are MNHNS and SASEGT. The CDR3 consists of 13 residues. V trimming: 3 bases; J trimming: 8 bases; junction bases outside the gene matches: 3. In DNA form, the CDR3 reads TGTGCCAGCAGTGAGGACAGGGTGGACATTCAGTACTTC. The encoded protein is CASSEDRVDIQYF.

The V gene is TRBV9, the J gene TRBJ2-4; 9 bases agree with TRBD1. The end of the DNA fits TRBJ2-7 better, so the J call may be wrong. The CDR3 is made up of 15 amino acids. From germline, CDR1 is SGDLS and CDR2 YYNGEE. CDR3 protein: CASSLAGDRASEQYF. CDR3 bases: TGTGCCAGCAGCTTGGCCGGGGACAGGGCTTCCGAGCAGTACTTC.

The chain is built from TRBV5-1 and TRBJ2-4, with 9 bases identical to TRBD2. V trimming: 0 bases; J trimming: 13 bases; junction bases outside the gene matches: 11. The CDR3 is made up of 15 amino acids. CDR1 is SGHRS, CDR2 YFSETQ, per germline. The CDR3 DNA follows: TGCGCCAGCAGCTTGGGGGTAGCGGGAGATGGGGAGCAGTACTTC. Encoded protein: CASSLGVAGDGEQYF.

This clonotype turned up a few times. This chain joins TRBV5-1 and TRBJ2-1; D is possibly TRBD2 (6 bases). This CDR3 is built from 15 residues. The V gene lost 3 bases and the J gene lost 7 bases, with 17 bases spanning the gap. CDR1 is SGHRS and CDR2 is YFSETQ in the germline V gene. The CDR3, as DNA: TGCGCCAGCAGCTCGGCAGCGGGTTCCGAGAATGAGCAGTTCTTC. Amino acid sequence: CASSSAAGSENEQFF.

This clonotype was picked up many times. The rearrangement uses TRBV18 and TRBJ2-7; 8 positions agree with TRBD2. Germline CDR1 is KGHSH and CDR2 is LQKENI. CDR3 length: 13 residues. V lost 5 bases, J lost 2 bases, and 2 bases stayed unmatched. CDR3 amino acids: CASSTGGPYEQYF. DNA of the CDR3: TGTGCCAGCTCAACGGGAGGGCCCTACGAGCAGTACTTC.

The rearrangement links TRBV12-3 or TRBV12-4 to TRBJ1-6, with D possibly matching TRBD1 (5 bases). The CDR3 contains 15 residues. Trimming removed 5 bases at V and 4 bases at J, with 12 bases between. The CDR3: CASSRRGRYNSPLHF. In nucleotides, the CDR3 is TGTGCCAGCAGTCGAAGGGGACGGTATAATTCACCCCTCCACTTT.

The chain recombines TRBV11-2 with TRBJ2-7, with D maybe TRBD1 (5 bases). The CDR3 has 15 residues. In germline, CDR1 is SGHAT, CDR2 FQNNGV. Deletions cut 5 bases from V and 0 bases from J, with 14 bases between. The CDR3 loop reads CASSPQKGPSYEQYF. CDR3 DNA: TGTGCCAGCAGCCCGCAAAAGGGGCCCTCCTACGAGCAGTACTTC. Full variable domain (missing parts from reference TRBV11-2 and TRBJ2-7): EAGVAQSPRYKIIEKRQSVAFWCNPISGHATLYWYQQILGQGPKLLIQFQNNGVVDDSQLPKDRFSAERLKGVDSTLKIQPAKLEDSAVYLCASSPQKGPSYEQYFGPGTRLTVT.

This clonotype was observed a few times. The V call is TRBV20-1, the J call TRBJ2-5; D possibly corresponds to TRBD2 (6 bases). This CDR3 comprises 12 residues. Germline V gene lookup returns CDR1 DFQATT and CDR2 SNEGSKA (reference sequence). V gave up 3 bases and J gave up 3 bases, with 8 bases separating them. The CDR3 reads CSASTGEETQYF. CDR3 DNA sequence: TGCAGTGCTAGTACGGGAGAAGAGACCCAGTACTTC.

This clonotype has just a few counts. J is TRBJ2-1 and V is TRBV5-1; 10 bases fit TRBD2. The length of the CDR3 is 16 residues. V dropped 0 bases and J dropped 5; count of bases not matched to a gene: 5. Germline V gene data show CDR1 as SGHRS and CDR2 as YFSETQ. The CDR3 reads CASSLARTSGNNEQFF. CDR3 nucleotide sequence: TGCGCCAGCAGCTTGGCCCGGACTAGCGGAAACAATGAGCAGTTCTTC.

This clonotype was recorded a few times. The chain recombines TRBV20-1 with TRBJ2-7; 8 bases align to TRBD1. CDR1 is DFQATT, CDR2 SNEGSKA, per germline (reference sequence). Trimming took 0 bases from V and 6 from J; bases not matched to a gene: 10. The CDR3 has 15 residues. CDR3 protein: CSARDRGTGRGEQYF. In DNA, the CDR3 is TGCAGTGCTAGAGATCGGGGGACAGGACGTGGCGAGCAGTACTTC.

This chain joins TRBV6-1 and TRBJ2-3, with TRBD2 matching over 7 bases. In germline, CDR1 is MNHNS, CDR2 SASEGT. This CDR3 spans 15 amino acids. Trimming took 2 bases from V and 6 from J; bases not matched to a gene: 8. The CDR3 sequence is CASSERLAIGDTQYF. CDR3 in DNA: TGTGCCAGCAGTGAAAGACTAGCTATCGGGGATACGCAGTATTTT.

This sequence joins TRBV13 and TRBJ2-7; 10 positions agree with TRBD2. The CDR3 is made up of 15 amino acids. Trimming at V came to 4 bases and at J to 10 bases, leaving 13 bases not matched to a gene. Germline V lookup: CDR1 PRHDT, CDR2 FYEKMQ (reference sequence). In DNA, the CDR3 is TGTGCCAGCAGCTCAGCCGGGACTAGCGTCCCATATCAGTACTTC. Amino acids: CASSSAGTSVPYQYF.

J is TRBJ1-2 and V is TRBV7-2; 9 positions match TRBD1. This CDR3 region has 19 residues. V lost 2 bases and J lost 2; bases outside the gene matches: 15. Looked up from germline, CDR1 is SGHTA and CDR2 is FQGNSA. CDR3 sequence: CASSLKTPGQGFLNYGYTF. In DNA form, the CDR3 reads TGTGCCAGCAGCTTAAAAACCCCGGGACAGGGCTTTTTGAACTATGGCTACACCTTC.

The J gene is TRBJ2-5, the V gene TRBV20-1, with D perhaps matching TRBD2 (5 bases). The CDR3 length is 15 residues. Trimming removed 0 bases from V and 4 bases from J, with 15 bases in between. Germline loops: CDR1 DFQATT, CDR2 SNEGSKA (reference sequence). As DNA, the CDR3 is TGCAGTGCTAGAGATGGAGTAGCCCGGGGAGAGACCCAGTACTTC. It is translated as CSARDGVARGETQYF.

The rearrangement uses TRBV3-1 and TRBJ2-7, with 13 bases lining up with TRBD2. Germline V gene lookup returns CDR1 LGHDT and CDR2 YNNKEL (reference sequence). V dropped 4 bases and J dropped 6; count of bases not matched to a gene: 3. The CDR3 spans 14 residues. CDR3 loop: CASSRTSGSTEQYF. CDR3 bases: TGTGCCAGCAGCCGGACTAGCGGGAGTACCGAGCAGTACTTC.

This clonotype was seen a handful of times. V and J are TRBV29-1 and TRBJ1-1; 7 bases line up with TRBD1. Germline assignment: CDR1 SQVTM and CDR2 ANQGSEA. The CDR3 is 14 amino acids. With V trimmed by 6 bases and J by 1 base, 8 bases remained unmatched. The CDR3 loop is CSVLTGTANTEAFF. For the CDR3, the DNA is TGCAGCGTATTAACCGGGACAGCGAACACTGAAGCTTTCTTT.

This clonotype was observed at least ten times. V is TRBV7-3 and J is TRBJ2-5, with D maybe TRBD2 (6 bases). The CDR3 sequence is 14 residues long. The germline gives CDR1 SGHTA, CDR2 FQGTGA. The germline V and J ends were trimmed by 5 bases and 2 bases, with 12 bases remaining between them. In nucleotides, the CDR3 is TGTGCCAGCAGCCCAAACGGGGGTCAAGAGACCCAGTACTTC. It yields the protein CASSPNGGQETQYF.

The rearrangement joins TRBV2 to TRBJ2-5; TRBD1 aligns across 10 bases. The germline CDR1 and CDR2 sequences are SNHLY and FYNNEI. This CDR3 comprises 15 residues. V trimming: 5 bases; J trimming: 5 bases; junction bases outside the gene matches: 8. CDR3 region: CASSMTGGLGETQYF. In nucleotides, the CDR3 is TGTGCCAGCAGTATGACAGGGGGCTTAGGGGAGACCCAGTACTTC.

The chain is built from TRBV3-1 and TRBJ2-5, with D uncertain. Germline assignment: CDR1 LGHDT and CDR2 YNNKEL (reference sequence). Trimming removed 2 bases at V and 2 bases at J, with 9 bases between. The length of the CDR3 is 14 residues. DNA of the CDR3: TGTGCCAGCAGCCAACGCTTAAAACAAGAGACCCAGTACTTC. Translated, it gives CASSQRLKQETQYF.

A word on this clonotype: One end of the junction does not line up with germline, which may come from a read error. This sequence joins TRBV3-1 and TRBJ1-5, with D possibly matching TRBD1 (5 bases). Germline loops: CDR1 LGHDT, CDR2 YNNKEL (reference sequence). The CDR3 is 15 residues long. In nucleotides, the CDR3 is TGTGACAGCAGCCAAGATTCAGGGAGGGATCAGCCCCAGCATTTT. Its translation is CDSSQDSGRDQPQHF.

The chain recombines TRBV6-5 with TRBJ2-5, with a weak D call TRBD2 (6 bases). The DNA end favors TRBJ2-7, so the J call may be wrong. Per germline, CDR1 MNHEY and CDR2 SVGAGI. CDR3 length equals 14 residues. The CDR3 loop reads CASTQTRPPYEQYF. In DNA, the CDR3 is TGTGCCAGCACCCAGACTAGACCTCCGTACGAGCAGTACTTC.

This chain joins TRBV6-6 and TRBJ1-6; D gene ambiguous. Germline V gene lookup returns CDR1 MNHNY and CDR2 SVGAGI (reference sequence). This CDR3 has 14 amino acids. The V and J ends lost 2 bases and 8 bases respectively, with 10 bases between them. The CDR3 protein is CASSYRYADSPLHF. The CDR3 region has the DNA TGTGCCAGCAGTTACCGATACGCGGATTCACCCCTCCACTTT.